These 11 T cell receptor beta chains were sequenced from one sample in a study of post-analysis software for immune sequencing data. General study results and limits: Controls had lower frequencies than patients of about 5 TRBV segments, which included TRBV5-6, TRBV5-1 and TRBV20-1.

Unique molecular identifiers had been added to the TCR beta cDNA libraries. TCRdb used MiXCR to reprocess the PCR reads, holding one entry per CDR3 protein. The profile covers roughly 430,000 distinct CDR3 sequences, with less than 40% appearing a single time and approximately 7.6% taken by the ten largest. No cognate antigen is known for these TCRs. The sequencing input was blood. The receptors shown here come from a girl aged 2-10 years with multiple sclerosis.

This clonotype was counted between two and nine times. V is TRBV6-2 or TRBV6-3 and J is TRBJ2-7; D is perhaps TRBD1 (5 bases). V was trimmed by 6 bases and J by 5 bases, leaving 20 bases between them. The CDR3 consists of 15 residues. Per germline, CDR1 MNHEY and CDR2 SVGEGT. The CDR3 here is CASRQTGPTSNEQYF. CDR3 coding DNA: TGTGCCAGCAGGCAAACAGGACCGACTTCCAACGAGCAGTACTTC.

This clonotype has more than one count but fewer than ten. J is TRBJ1-2 and V is TRBV12-3 or TRBV12-4; maybe TRBD1 (6 bases). Trimming removed 5 bases from V and 7 bases from J, with 14 bases in between. This CDR3 has 13 residues. The CDR3 reads CASSTQGGPGYTF. DNA of the CDR3: TGTGCCAGCAGTACACAGGGAGGCCCTGGCTACACCTTC.

The chain employs TRBV24-1 and TRBJ2-5; 7 bases are shared with TRBD1. The V and J ends lost 4 bases and 2 bases, in that order; junction bases with no gene match: 12. The CDR3 is 17 amino acids. Germline lookup yields CDR1 KGHDR and CDR2 SFDVKD. The DNA of the CDR3 is TGTGCCACCAGTGACAGGGATTTAAGGGGACAGCAAGAGACCCAGTACTTC. Translating gives CATSDRDLRGQQETQYF.

This clonotype was seen only a few times. This chain connects TRBV4-2 to TRBJ2-1; 9 positions agree with TRBD2. Germline trimming cut 6 bases from V and 5 bases from J; bases unmatched to any gene: 14. This CDR3 spans 17 amino acids. Germline V CDR1 and CDR2: LGHNA, YNFKEQ. CDR3 in amino acids: CASSRARAGGYDNEQFF. The DNA of the CDR3 is TGTGCCAGCAGTCGGGCGAGGGCGGGAGGGTACGACAATGAGCAGTTCTTC.

This clonotype was seen only a few times. The chain carries TRBV28 and TRBJ2-3; TRBD2 agrees at 9 bases. Per germline, CDR1 MDHEN and CDR2 SYDVKM. Trimming at V came to 3 bases and at J to 5 bases, leaving 6 bases not matched to a gene. The CDR3 loop spans 15 amino acids. In DNA, the CDR3 is TGTGCCAGCAGTTTCCACAGCGGGAGGAGAGATACGCAGTATTTT. It is translated as CASSFHSGRRDTQYF. The whole variable domain, filled in from reference TRBV28 and TRBJ2-3, reads DVKVTQSSRYLVKRTGEKVFLECVQDMDHENMFWYRQDPGLGLRLIYFSYDVKMKEKGDIPEGYSVSREKKERFSLILESASTNQTSMYLCASSFHSGRRDTQYFGPGTRLTVL.

The rearrangement uses TRBV7-2 and TRBJ2-3, with TRBD2 identical over 13 bases. Germline loops: CDR1 SGHTA, CDR2 FQGNSA. The CDR3 runs to 18 residues. The ends lost 1 base at V and 4 bases at J; junction bases unmatched: 8. The CDR3 sequence: CASSLVPLAGGPPDTQYF. The DNA for the CDR3 is TGTGCCAGCAGCTTAGTCCCACTAGCGGGAGGGCCCCCAGATACGCAGTATTTT. The full variable domain, in which reference TRBV7-2 and TRBJ2-3 provide the parts outside the CDR3, is GAGVSQSPSNKVTEKGKDVELRCDPISGHTALYWYRQSLGQGLEFLIYFQGNSAPDKSGLPSDRFSAERTGGSVSTLTIQRTQQEDSAVYLCASSLVPLAGGPPDTQYFGPGTRLTVL.

The chain links TRBV7-6 to TRBJ2-1; D unresolved. The CDR3 contains 12 residues. Germline CDR1 reads SGHVS; CDR2 reads FNYEAQ. Trimming took 4 bases from V and 5 from J, leaving 6 bases between them. This CDR3 is CASSSTNNEQFF. The CDR3 DNA sequence: TGTGCCAGCAGCTCCACTAACAATGAGCAGTTCTTC.

The chain employs TRBV6-1 and TRBJ1-2, with D unresolved. With 3 bases removed from V and 8 bases from J, the gap between germline ends came to 7 bases. The CDR3 sequence is 11 residues long. In germline, CDR1 is MNHNS, CDR2 SASEGT. CDR3 nucleotide sequence: TGTGCCAGCAGTGAGCCCTGGGGCTACACCTTC. This sequence encodes CASSEPWGYTF.

This sequence joins TRBV28 and TRBJ1-5, with D unclear. The CDR3 spans 17 residues. CDR1 is MDHEN and CDR2 is SYDVKM in the germline V gene. The V gene lost 4 bases and the J gene lost 0 bases, with 16 bases spanning the gap. CDR3 bases: TGTGCCAGCAGTTATAGAGGACCCTCCTATAGCAATCAGCCCCAGCATTTT. This translates into CASSYRGPSYSNQPQHF.

Of note for this clonotype: A junction boundary mismatches the germline segment, possibly from a read error. The CDR3, as DNA: TGTGCCAACAGCTTGGCCAGCCCCCCCTACGATGAGCAGTTCTTC. Amino acids: CANSLASPPYDEQFF. This chain uses TRBV7-3 with TRBJ2-1; D is ambiguous. The CDR3 is 15 residues long. Germline V gene sequence: CDR1 SGHTA, CDR2 FQGTGA.

Concerning this clonotype: One end of the junction fails to match germline, which may point to a read error. V usage is TRBV29-1 and J usage is TRBJ2-5; D call uncertain. Germline CDR1 is SQVTM and CDR2 is ANQGSEA. There are 13 residues in the CDR3. DNA of the CDR3: TGCAGCGTAACCCACACCGACCAAGGGACCCAGTACTTC. Its translation is CSVTHTDQGTQYF.